These T cell receptor beta chains were read from a single sample in a study of CD8+ T cells in alopecia areata. Produced via immunoSEQ multiplex PCR; TCRdb's table is partial and in-frame only. The sample has about 190,000 clones; roughly three fifths are singletons. The material sequenced was CD8+ T cells sorted from blood, taken at week 24, from a patient treated with tofacitinib. These receptors were taken from a human donor with alopecia areata. CDR3s include the opening cysteine and the closing phenylalanine or tryptophan. D genes are given only for firm matches.

CDR3 length,D gene,V gene,CDR3 protein
15,.,TRBV7-9,CASSHEAGRHYEQYF
16,TRBD2,TRBV9,CASSGTSGGPLGELFF
13,.,TRBV13,CASSLSSTDTQYF
14,.,TRBV6-5,CASSYSGENTEAFF
15,TRBD2,TRBV5-6,CASSFGLAGTDTQYF
11,.,TRBV27,CASRLGTEAFF
14,.,TRBV27,CASSLLARPNEQFF
17,.,TRBV5-5,CASSLVLVGTENYEQYF
20,.,TRBV7-8,CASSSTVALGAPRYQETQYF
16,TRBD2,TRBV23-1,CASSQASGGPYNEQFF
11,.,TRBV14,CASSEGTEAFF
13,.,TRBV6-5,CASSYSDSETQYF
12,.,TRBV6-5,CASSYSGEEQFF
15,TRBD1,TRBV5-6,CASSSHGQGAYGYTF
11,.,TRBV19,CASRGGGELFF
17,.,TRBV7-2,CASSLAETSLLSDTQYF
15,.,TRBV15,CATSRGVGAIQEQYF
11,.,TRBV29-1,CSFRGSGEQYF
14,.,TRBV4-2,CASSQGGGDDEQYF
15,TRBD1,TRBV6-5,CASSPDRVSTDTQYF
15,.,TRBV6-5,CASSSRTARPETQYF
13,.,TRBV7-8,CATGQGRTYEQYF
15,TRBD1,TRBV10-3,CAISDQGGLNYGYTF
14,.,TRBV10-2,CAILGRDGTDTQYF
18,.,TRBV5-1,CASSWTPGHDVISYEQYF
11,.,TRBV30,CAWSISYEQYF
11,.,TRBV20-1,CSASGGGTNGF
16,.,TRBV10-3,CAISESNGRSSYEQYF
12,.,TRBV2,CASTEPGQGYTF
16,.,TRBV5-5,CASSQNDRGTNEKLFF
15,TRBD1,TRBV4-1,CASSLRDSMNTEAFF
16,.,TRBV15,CATSSRLVHGYQPQHF
16,.,TRBV10-3,CAISEPTQGPNYGYTF
14,.,TRBV5-1,CASSLRGRSYEQYF
12,.,TRBV7-9,CASKSGGVEAFF
12,.,TRBV5-1,CASSSRTNEQFF
15,.,TRBV9,CASRSIDKFNTEAFF
12,.,TRBV12-5,CASVADTETQYF
13,.,TRBV29-1,CSVEARGWETQYF
10,.,TRBV23-1,CARINQPQHF
13,.,TRBV14,CASSQTGGYEQYF
18,TRBD1,TRBV13,CASSSRDGRGYGSYEQYF
17,.,TRBV27,CASSLLWSGARTDTQYF
14,.,TRBV13,CASSPRDFTDTQYF
14,.,TRBV12-5,CASGLARVGDGYTF
14,.,TRBV27,CASSLGIGANVLTF
15,.,TRBV7-9,CASSLGAGGHGELFF
12,.,TRBV13,CASSATGNGYTF
14,TRBD1,TRBV30,CAWITTGTGAEQYF
14,TRBD1,TRBV4-1,CASSQGTGDEKLFF
15,TRBD1,TRBV15,CATSLRTGGNEKLFF
13,.,TRBV5-6,CASSRTGNTEAFF
14,TRBD1,TRBV5-6,CASSDYRGLHEQFF
12,.,TRBV6-5,CASSQGQETQYF
10,.,TRBV30,CAWSSSLVYF
13,TRBD1,TRBV28,CASRATGEYEQYF
12,.,TRBV15,CATSRGYNEQFF
15,.,TRBV19,CASLQGPHSNQPQHF
14,.,TRBV30,CAWSVPGGNQPQHF